This T cell receptor beta chain was captured in a study of shared T cell receptors in the human thymus. Sequencing was performed with immunoSEQ multiplex PCR; in TCRdb, only in-frame clones are kept and a portion is missing. The sample consists of under 850,000 clones, 88% of them appearing once. The germline CDR1 and CDR2 sequences are SGHAT and FQNNGV. This CDR3 spans 16 amino acids. With 4 bases removed from V and 0 bases from J, the gap between germline ends came to 13 bases. This clone turned up a few times. The sample also formed part of further work on human thymus T cells. As that report states: Related studies noted strongly shared thymic repertoires across unrelated people.

Sequences were obtained from thymocytes. The chain uses TRBV11-2 and TRBJ1-3; no firm D call. This TCR was sampled from a boy under three years old with a congenital heart defect. CDR3: CASSSKNRSSGNTIYF. CDR3 in DNA: TGTGCCAGCAGCTCCAAGAATAGGAGCTCTGGAAACACCATATATTTT.